This T cell receptor (beta chain) emerged from a study of shared clonotypes between healthy human individuals. General study results and limits: Against clonotypes common to all four donors, non-shared ones had lower generation probabilities. For naive CD4 cells, 4.5% to 6.5% of clonotypes were shared across a few donors.

V was shortened by 4 bases and J by 4 bases, with 7 bases between the two germline ends. Germline V lookup: CDR1 MGHDK, CDR2 SYGVNS. The CDR3 spans 12 residues. This clone has more than one count but fewer than ten. Its antigen is unknown. Donors were Caucasian adults residing in Nashville, Tennessee, USA. CD4+ cell separation produced CD45RA+ naive and CD45RA-negative memory subsets. Measured with immunoSEQ multiplex PCR; TCRdb has only the in-frame clones, and not every one. This sample has hundreds of thousands of clones, with roughly 70% found just once. The origin of this receptor is a woman in her thirties in good health. V and J are TRBV25-1 and TRBJ2-5; D might be TRBD2 (6 bases). The source material was memory CD4+ T cells sorted from blood. Subset given: CD45RA-negative fraction. CDR3 sequence (DNA): TGTGCCAGCAGTGGGAGGGGAGAGACCCAGTACTTC. Its protein is CASSGRGETQYF.